This T cell receptor beta chain was sequenced for a study of blood T cell repertoires in COVID-19. V was pared by 5 bases and J by 3 bases, with 10 bases between. Germline loops: CDR1 MNHNY, CDR2 SVGAGI (reference sequence). CDR3 length: 13 residues. TCRdb's copy holds only in-frame clones and misses some; the assay was immunoSEQ multiplex PCR. The repertoire holds tens of thousands of clones, with around 80% as singletons. The sequence came from a human donor in a cohort sampled during active COVID-19. The material sequenced was peripheral blood. This chain uses TRBV6-6 with TRBJ1-1, with D uncertain. The CDR3 nucleotides are TGTGCCAGCAGTGCCCCCCCGGACACTGAAGCTTTCTTT. It specifies CASSAPPDTEAFF.